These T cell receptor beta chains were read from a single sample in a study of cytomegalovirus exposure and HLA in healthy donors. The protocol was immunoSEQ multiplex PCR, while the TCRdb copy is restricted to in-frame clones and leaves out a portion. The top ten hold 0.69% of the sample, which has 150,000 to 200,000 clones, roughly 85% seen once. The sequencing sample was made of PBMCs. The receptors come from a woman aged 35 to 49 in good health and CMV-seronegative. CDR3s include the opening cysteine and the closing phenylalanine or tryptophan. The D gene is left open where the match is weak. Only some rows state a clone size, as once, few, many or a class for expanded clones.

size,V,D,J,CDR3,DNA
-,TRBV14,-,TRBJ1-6,CASSQVSQGTRSEALHF,TGTGCCAGCAGCCAAGTAAGTCAGGGGACACGGAGTGAGGCCCTCCACTTT
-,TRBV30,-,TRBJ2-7,CASQGTYEQYF,TGTGCCTCCCAGGGAACCTACGAGCAGTACTTC
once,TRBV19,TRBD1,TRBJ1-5,CASSTRGGWNQPQHF,TGTGCCAGTAGTACACGAGGGGGCTGGAATCAGCCCCAGCATTTT
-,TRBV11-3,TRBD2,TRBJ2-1,CASSLRGGEQFF,TGTGCCAGCAGCTTACGGGGGGGTGAGCAGTTCTTC
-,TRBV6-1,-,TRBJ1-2,CASSDLTGAGGYTF,TGTGCCAGCAGTGATCTGACAGGCGCGGGTGGCTACACCTTC
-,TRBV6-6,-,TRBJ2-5,CASSYSMGAPETQYF,TGTGCCAGCAGTTACTCGATGGGAGCTCCAGAGACCCAGTACTTC
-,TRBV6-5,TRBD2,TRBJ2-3,CASSSTSGRLTDTQYF,TGTGCCAGCAGTTCGACTAGCGGGAGGCTCACAGATACGCAGTATTTT
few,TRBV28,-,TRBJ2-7,CASSSGAEGYEQYF,TGTGCCAGCAGTTCTGGTGCGGAGGGCTACGAGCAGTACTTC
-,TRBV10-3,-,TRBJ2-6,CAISDPGAGAFSGANVLTF,TGTGCCATCAGTGACCCCGGGGCAGGGGCATTCTCTGGGGCCAACGTCCTGACTTTC
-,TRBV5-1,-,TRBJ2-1,CASSPMMDSHYNEQFF,TGCGCCAGCAGCCCCATGATGGACAGTCACTACAATGAGCAGTTCTTC
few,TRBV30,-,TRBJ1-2,CAWSRTGIIGNGYTF,TGTGCCTGGAGTCGTACAGGGATAATCGGAAATGGCTACACCTTC
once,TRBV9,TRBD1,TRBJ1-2,CASSVGTGGSYGYTF,TGTGCCAGCAGCGTGGGGACAGGGGGCAGCTATGGCTACACCTTC
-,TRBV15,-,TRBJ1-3,CATSRDPTLSGNTIYF,TGTGCCACCAGCAGAGATCCGACACTCTCTGGAAACACCATATATTTT
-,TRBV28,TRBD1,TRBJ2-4,CASSPGTETNIQYF,TGTGCCAGCAGTCCCGGGACAGAAACAAACATTCAGTACTTC
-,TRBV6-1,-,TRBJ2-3,CASNDYFTDTQYF,TGTGCCAGCAATGACTATTTCACAGATACGCAGTATTTT